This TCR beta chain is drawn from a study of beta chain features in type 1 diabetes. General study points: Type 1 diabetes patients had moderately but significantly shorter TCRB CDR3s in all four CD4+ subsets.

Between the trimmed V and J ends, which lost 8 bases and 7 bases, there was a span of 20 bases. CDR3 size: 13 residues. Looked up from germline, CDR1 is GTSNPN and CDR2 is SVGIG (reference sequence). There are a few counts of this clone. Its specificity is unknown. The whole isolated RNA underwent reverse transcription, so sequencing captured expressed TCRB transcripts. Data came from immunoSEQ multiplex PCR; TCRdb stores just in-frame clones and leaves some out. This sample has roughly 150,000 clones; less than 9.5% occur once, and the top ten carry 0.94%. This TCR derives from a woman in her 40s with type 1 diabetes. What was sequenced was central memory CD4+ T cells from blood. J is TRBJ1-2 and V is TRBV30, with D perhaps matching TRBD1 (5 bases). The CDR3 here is CAGGVGGERGYTF. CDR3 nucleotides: TGTGCCGGGGGAGTGGGAGGCGAACGTGGCTACACCTTC.